This TCR beta chain comes out of a study of T cells after somatic rescue of genetic block. V lost 1 base and J 0 bases, leaving 15 bases between the germline ends. The length of the CDR3 is 16 residues. Germline-derived CDR1 and CDR2 are GTSNPN and SVGIG (reference sequence). TCRdb's copy holds only in-frame clones and misses some; the assay was immunoSEQ multiplex PCR. The sample contains about 12,000 clones, around 70% of which appear only once. The source of this sequence is a boy aged 5-17 years. V is TRBV30 and J is TRBJ1-2; tentative D call: TRBD1 (5 bases). Specimen: peripheral blood mononuclear cells (PBMCs). CDR3 loop: CAWSAPGGFTNYGYTF. CDR3 coding DNA: TGTGCCTGGAGTGCCCCGGGGGGTTTCACTAACTATGGCTACACCTTC.